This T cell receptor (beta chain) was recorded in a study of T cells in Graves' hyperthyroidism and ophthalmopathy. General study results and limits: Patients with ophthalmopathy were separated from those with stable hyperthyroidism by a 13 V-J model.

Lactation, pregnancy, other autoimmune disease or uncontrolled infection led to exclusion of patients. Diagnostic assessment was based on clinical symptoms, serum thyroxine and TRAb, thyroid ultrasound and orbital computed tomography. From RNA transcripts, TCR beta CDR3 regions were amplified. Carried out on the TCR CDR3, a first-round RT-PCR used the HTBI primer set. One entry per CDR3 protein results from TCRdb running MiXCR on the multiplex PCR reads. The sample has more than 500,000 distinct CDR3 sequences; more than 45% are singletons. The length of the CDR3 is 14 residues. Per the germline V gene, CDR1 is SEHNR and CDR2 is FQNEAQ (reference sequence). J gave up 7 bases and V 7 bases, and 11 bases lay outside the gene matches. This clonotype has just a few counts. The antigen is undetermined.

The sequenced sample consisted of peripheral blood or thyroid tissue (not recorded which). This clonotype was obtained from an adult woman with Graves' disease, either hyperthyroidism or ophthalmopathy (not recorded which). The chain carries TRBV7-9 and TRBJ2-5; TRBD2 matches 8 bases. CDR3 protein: CASNQAGVRGTQYF. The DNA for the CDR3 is TGTGCCAGCAACCAAGCGGGAGTTCGTGGGACCCAGTACTTC.